This T cell receptor (beta chain) was sequenced for a study (dated by TCRdb to about 2016). Spanning cysteine to phenylalanine, the CDR3 consists of 13 amino acids. The kept DNA is CDR3 alone, 39 bases in frame from the first base. The germline V gene (reference sequence) sets CDR1 to DFQATT and CDR2 to SNEGSKA. This clonotype was seen at least ten times. It has no known antigen specificity. Relative to the germline gene, one junction end is altered; a read error may explain this. Receptors were amplified or captured by RT-PCR. Instrument used: Illumina MiSeq. TCRdb took the public reads, trimmed them with fastp at Q25, ran MiXCR for clone calling and kept in-frame beta chains. One record per CDR3 amino acid sequence lists the most common genes and DNA. The sample profile shows almost 700,000 distinct CDR3 sequences; around 14% of them were found once. Roughly 3.9% of the sample is in the top ten clones.

This receptor chain uses TRBV20-1 and TRBJ2-7; TRBD2 agrees with 8 junctional bases. The sequence came from a female donor in good health, serving as a healthy control. Material for sequencing was memory CD4+ T cells from blood. This receptor carries the CDR3 CSARAGAFYEQYF. The DNA sequence is TGCAGTGCGAGAGCGGGGGCCTTTTACGAGCAGTACTTC.